This paragraph covers one T cell receptor (beta chain) sequence. Its antigen is currently unknown. The source of the sample is a study of early T cells in non-severe SARS-CoV-2 infection. TCRdb passed the 5' RACE reads through MiXCR, listing each CDR3 protein once. The data show 80,000 to 95,000 distinct CDR3 sequences, roughly 15% seen once. The CDR3 sequence is 14 residues long. CDR1 and CDR2 (germline): WNHNN, SYGVQD (reference sequence). Trimming took 4 bases from V and 1 from J, leaving 10 bases between them. General study results and limits: VDJdb-based annotation leaned toward anti-spike CD8 responses and missed private and CD4 specificities.

V is TRBV10-1 and J is TRBJ2-5; no definite D call. Sample: whole blood. The sequence was collected from an adult who was a healthcare worker with PCR-confirmed SARS-CoV-2 infection or an uninfected control (not recorded which). CDR3 protein: CASSANTVQETQYF. DNA of the CDR3: TGCGCCAGCAGTGCAAACACGGTCCAAGAGACCCAGTACTTC.